This T cell receptor (beta chain) was captured by sequencing in a study of T cell responses to AZD1222 COVID-19 vaccine. The CDR3 has 18 residues. CDR1 SGHRS and CDR2 YFSETQ come from the germline V gene. The germline V and J ends were trimmed by 0 bases and 2 bases, with 20 bases remaining between them. TCRdb's table, derived via immunoSEQ multiplex PCR, lists solely in-frame clones and lacks some. The repertoire holds 80,000 to 95,000 clones, with about 88% as singletons. The sequencing used peripheral blood, collected 28 days after the second AZD1222 dose. The chain employs TRBV5-1 and TRBJ1-1; D is undetermined. The receptor comes from an adult who received the AZD1222 COVID-19 vaccine. CDR3 nucleotides: TGCGCCAGCAGCTTGGCTTTTTCTGGATTCTACCAAAACACTGAAGCTTTCTTT. This encodes CASSLAFSGFYQNTEAFF.